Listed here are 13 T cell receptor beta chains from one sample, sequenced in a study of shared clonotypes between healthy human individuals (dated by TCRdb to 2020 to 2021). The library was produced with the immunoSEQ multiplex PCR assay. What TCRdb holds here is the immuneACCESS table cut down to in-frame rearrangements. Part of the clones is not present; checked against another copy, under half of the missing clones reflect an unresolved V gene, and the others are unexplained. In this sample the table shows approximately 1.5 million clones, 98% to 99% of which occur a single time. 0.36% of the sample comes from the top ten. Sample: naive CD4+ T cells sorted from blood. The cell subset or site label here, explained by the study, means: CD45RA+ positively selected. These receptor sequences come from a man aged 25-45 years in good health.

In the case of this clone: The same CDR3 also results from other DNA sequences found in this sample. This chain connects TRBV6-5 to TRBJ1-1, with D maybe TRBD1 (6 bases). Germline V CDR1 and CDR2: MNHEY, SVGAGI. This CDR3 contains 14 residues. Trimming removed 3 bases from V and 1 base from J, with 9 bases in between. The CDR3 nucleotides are TGTGCCAGCAGTTATTCGACAGGGAACACTGAAGCTTTCTTT. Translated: CASSYSTGNTEAFF.

As DNA, the CDR3 is TGTGCCAGCAGCCCCCAACTAGATACGCAGTATTTT. Its translation is CASSPQLDTQYF. The chain recombines TRBV9 with TRBJ2-3, with D unclear. This CDR3 spans 12 amino acids. V was trimmed by 4 bases and J by 5 bases, leaving 8 bases between them. Per the germline V gene, CDR1 is SGDLS and CDR2 is YYNGEE. The full variable domain, with the rest looked up from reference TRBV9 and TRBJ2-3, is DSGVTQTPKHLITATGQRVTLRCSPRSGDLSVYWYQQSLDQGLQFLIQYYNGEERAKGNILERFSAQQFPDLHSELNLSSLELGDSALYFCASSPQLDTQYFGPGTRLTVL.

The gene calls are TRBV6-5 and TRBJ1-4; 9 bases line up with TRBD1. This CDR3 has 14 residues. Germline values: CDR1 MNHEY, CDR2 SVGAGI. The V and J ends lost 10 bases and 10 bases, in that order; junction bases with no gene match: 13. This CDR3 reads CATTSGTGKGKLFF. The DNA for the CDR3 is TGTGCCACCACATCCGGGACAGGGAAGGGAAAACTGTTTTTT.

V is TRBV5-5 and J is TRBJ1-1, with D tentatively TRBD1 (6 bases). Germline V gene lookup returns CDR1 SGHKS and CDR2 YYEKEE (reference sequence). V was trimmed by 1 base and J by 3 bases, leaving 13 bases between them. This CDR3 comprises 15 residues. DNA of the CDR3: TGTGCCAGCAGCTTGTTTATCTGGGGGCACACTGAAGCTTTCTTT. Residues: CASSLFIWGHTEAFF.

This CDR3 is CASSLDLSSYSSYEQYF. The CDR3 nucleotides are TGTGCCAGCAGCTTAGATCTCTCTAGCTATAGCTCCTACGAGCAGTACTTC. V usage is TRBV11-2 and J usage is TRBJ2-7; D might be TRBD2 (5 bases). V was pared by 0 bases and J by 0 bases, with 15 bases between. There are 17 residues in the CDR3. CDR1 SGHAT and CDR2 FQNNGV come from the germline V gene.

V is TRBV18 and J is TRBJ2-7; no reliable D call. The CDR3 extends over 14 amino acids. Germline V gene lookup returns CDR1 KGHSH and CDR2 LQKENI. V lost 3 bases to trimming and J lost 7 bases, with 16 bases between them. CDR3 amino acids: CASSPARIGNEQYF. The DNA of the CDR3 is TGTGCCAGCTCACCTGCTAGGATCGGCAATGAGCAGTACTTC.

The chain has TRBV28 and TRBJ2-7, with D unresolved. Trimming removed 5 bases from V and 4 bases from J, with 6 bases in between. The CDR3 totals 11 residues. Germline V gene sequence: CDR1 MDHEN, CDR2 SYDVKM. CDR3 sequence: CASSVAYEQYF. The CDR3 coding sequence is TGTGCCAGCAGTGTAGCTTACGAGCAGTACTTC.

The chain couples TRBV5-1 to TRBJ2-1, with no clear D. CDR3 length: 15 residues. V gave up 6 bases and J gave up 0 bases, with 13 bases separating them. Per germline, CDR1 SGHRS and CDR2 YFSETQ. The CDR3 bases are TGCGCCAGCATCGGTGCAACCCACTCCTACAATGAGCAGTTCTTC. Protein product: CASIGATHSYNEQFF.

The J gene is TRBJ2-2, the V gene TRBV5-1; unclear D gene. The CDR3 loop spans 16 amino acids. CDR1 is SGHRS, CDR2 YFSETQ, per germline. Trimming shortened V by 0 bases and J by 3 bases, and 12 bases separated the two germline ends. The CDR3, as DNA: TGCGCCAGCAGCTTGGAAGTTGCGGAGTACACCGGGGAGCTGTTTTTT. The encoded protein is CASSLEVAEYTGELFF.

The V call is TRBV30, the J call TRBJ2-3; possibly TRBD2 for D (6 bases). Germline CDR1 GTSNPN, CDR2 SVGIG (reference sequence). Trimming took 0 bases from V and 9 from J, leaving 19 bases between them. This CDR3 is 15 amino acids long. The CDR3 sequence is CAWSVLAQPRGTQYF. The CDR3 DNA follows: TGTGCCTGGAGTGTATTAGCACAGCCACGGGGGACGCAGTATTTT.

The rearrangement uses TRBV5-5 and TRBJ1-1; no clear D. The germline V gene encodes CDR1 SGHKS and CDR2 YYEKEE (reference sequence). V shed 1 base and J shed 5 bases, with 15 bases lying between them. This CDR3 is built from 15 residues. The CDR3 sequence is CASSLTGVQRTEAFF. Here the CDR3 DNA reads TGTGCCAGCAGCTTGACGGGTGTTCAGCGGACTGAAGCTTTCTTT.

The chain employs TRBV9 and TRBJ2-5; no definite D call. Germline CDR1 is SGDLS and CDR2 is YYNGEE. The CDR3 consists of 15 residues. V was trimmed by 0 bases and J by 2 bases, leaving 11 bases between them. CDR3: CASSVALTEQETQYF. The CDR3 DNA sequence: TGTGCCAGCAGCGTAGCGTTAACGGAACAAGAGACCCAGTACTTC.

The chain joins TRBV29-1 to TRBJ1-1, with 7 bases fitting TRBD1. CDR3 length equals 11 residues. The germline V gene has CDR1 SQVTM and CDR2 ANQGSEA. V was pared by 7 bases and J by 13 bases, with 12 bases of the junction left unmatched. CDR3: CSADPTGKLFF. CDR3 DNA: TGCAGCGCTGACCCGACAGGGAAGCTTTTCTTT.